This T cell receptor beta chain was found in a study of blood T cell repertoires in COVID-19. Sequencing used immunoSEQ multiplex PCR; TCRdb keeps in-frame clones, though not all of them. The sample records 200,000 to 300,000 clones, approximately 84% being singletons. The sequenced sample consisted of PBMCs or T cells enriched from blood (not recorded which). The TCR sequence derives from a woman aged 40 to 55 with acute COVID-19.

The CDR3: CASSLGGGLVSGELFF. CDR3 nucleotide sequence: TGTGCCAGCAGCTTAGGAGGAGGGCTAGTCTCCGGGGAGCTGTTTTTT. This chain uses TRBV7-6 with TRBJ2-2, with a tentative D call TRBD2 (6 bases). The CDR3 is made up of 16 amino acids. Germline V gene data show CDR1 as SGHVS and CDR2 as FNYEAQ. Trimming took off 1 base at V and 6 bases at J, with 15 bases between the two ends.